These 23 T cell receptor beta chains came from one sample sequenced in a study of beta chain features in type 1 diabetes (dated by TCRdb to the late 2010s). The library was made by the immunoSEQ multiplex PCR assay. The entire isolated RNA was reverse transcribed using the High Capacity cDNA Reverse Transcription Kit, and thus expressed TCRB transcripts were sequenced. Here the immuneACCESS table is served through TCRdb, limited to in-frame sequences with V and J called. Missing clones are a known gap in these copies; in checked studies unresolved V genes cover under half, and the rest lacks a known reason. This sample comprises under 300,000 clones, around 7.8% of them detected only once. The top ten hold more than 0.9% of the sample. Sequenced input: central memory CD4+ T cells from blood. The receptors here all came from a woman aged 18-35 years in good health.

This clone was counted a few times. The chain employs TRBV5-1 and TRBJ1-1; D is unclear. Trimming took 6 bases from V and 3 from J, leaving 15 bases between them. The CDR3 is 14 residues long. Germline CDR1 is SGHRS and CDR2 is YFSETQ. Here the CDR3 DNA reads TGCGCCAGCACCCAATTCAATCTGGACACTGAAGCTTTCTTT. Its translation: CASTQFNLDTEAFF.

This clone was recorded many times. V usage is TRBV28 and J usage is TRBJ2-1, with TRBD2 as a possible D gene (5 bases). The CDR3 runs 14 residues. V was cut by 6 bases and J by 5 bases, with 14 bases left in between. Germline V lookup: CDR1 MDHEN, CDR2 SYDVKM. The CDR3 sequence is CASSPQAGHNEQFF. CDR3 coding DNA: TGTGCCAGCAGCCCCCAGGCGGGCCACAATGAGCAGTTCTTC.

At least ten counts were recorded for this clone. This rearrangement joins TRBV14 to TRBJ2-4; D is ambiguous. CDR1 SGHDN and CDR2 FVKESK come from the germline V gene. This CDR3 contains 14 residues. V shed 1 base and J shed 4 bases, with 8 bases lying between them. This CDR3 is CASSQANQKNIQYF. The CDR3 bases are TGTGCCAGCAGCCAAGCTAATCAGAAAAACATTCAGTACTTC.

In its sample, this clone was seen many times. The chain recombines TRBV7-6 with TRBJ1-1, with TRBD1 as a possible D gene (6 bases). V was shortened by 5 bases and J by 0 bases, with 25 bases between the two germline ends. Looked up from germline, CDR1 is SGHVS and CDR2 is FNYEAQ. CDR3 size: 19 residues. CDR3 in DNA: TGTGCCAGCAGCCCGCACGCCGGGACACTACTTCTCATGAACACTGAAGCTTTCTTT. Its protein product is CASSPHAGTLLLMNTEAFF.

Only a few counts were recorded for this clone. Other DNA sequences from this sample encode an identical CDR3 as well. The chain is built from TRBV18 and TRBJ2-3; D not certain. CDR3 length: 14 amino acids. V shed 2 bases and J shed 2 bases, with 8 bases lying between them. The germline V gene has CDR1 KGHSH and CDR2 LQKENI. This CDR3 is CASSPVENTDTQYF. CDR3 sequence (DNA): TGTGCCAGCTCACCAGTGGAGAACACAGATACGCAGTATTTT. The full variable domain, completed using reference TRBV18 and TRBJ2-3, is NAGVMQNPRHLVRRRGQEARLRCSPMKGHSHVYWYRQLPEEGLKFMVYLQKENIIDESGMPKERFSAEFPKEGPSILRIQQVVRGDSAAYFCASSPVENTDTQYFGPGTRLTVL.

This clone was seen only a few times. The chain links TRBV28 to TRBJ1-6, with D perhaps TRBD1 (5 bases). CDR1 MDHEN and CDR2 SYDVKM come from the germline V gene. V shed 6 bases and J shed 14 bases, with 23 bases lying between them. This CDR3 is 15 amino acids long. The CDR3 nucleotides are TGTGCCAGCAGCGTCCGGGACGCCCGACGAACGTCCCTCCACTTT. Amino acid sequence: CASSVRDARRTSLHF.

CDR3 coding DNA: TGTGCCAGCAGCTTGGGGGGAAGAGGCACAGATACGCAGTATTTT. Translating gives CASSLGGRGTDTQYF. J is TRBJ2-3 and V is TRBV7-3; tentatively, D is TRBD2 (6 bases). The germline V and J ends were trimmed by 3 bases and 1 base, with 11 bases remaining between them. The germline V gene has CDR1 SGHTA and CDR2 FQGTGA. The CDR3 is made up of 15 amino acids.

As regards this clone: A single base separates this from a much larger clone, so it may be a read error. The J gene is TRBJ2-1, the V gene TRBV7-6; perhaps TRBD1 as D (6 bases). V was clipped by 0 bases and J by 5 bases, with 8 bases between them. Germline V gene lookup returns CDR1 SGHVS and CDR2 FNYEAQ. The CDR3 is 14 residues long. DNA for the CDR3: TGTGCCAGCAGCTTAGCTCGGGACAACAATGAGCAGTTCTTC. Amino acids: CASSLARDNNEQFF. Together with reference TRBV7-6 and TRBJ2-1, the CDR3 gives the full variable domain: GAGVSQSPRYKVTKRGQDVALRCDPISGHVSLYWYRQALGQGPEFLTYFNYEAQQDKSGLPNDRFSAERPEGSISTLTIQRTEQRDSAMYRCASSLARDNNEQFFGPGTRLTVL.

This chain joins TRBV9 and TRBJ2-3; D tentatively reads TRBD1 or TRBD2 (5 bases each). The CDR3 runs to 15 residues. Germline-derived CDR1 and CDR2 are SGDLS and YYNGEE. Trimming removed 4 bases at V and 2 bases at J, with 14 bases between. This CDR3 reads CASSRGGGLTDTQYF. CDR3 DNA sequence: TGTGCCAGCAGCCGGGGCGGCGGCCTCACAGATACGCAGTATTTT.

This clone turned up a few times. The J gene is TRBJ2-7, the V gene TRBV7-2; TRBD2 is a possible D gene (6 bases). Looked up from germline, CDR1 is SGHTA and CDR2 is FQGNSA. This CDR3 is built from 13 residues. Trimming removed 6 bases at V and 3 bases at J, with 12 bases between. The CDR3 DNA reads TGTGCCAGCAGTCCCCCCGGGGGCTACGAGCAGTACGTC. This gives the protein CASSPPGGYEQYV.

This clone was observed a handful of times. The V call is TRBV30, the J call TRBJ1-1; D is ambiguous. This CDR3 has 14 amino acids. With 2 bases removed from V and 4 bases from J, the gap between germline ends came to 14 bases. Looked up from germline, CDR1 is GTSNPN and CDR2 is SVGIG (reference sequence). CDR3 coding DNA: TGTGCCTGGAGTAGAACAATGAGGCGCACTGAAGCTTTCTTT. Translated: CAWSRTMRRTEAFF.

This clone was picked up many times. This chain connects TRBV29-1 to TRBJ1-2, with 12 bases lining up with TRBD1. The germline V gene has CDR1 SQVTM and CDR2 ANQGSEA. The CDR3 contains 12 residues. Trimming at V came to 6 bases and at J to 8 bases, leaving 4 bases not matched to a gene. The CDR3 region has the DNA TGCAGCGTGGGACAGGGGGCGCGGGGCTACACCTTC. It is translated as CSVGQGARGYTF.

In this sample, this clone turned up a few times. This chain uses TRBV7-9 with TRBJ2-3, with D perhaps TRBD2 (6 bases). V shed 2 bases and J shed 8 bases, with 17 bases lying between them. Germline lookup yields CDR1 SEHNR and CDR2 FQNEAQ (reference sequence). There are 15 residues in the CDR3. CDR3 coding DNA: TGTGCCAGCAGCTTAAAGGCTGGACCCGGGGGTACGCAGTATTTT. Translated: CASSLKAGPGGTQYF.

This clone is a singleton in its sample. The J gene is TRBJ2-1, the V gene TRBV5-1; D ambiguous. Trimming took 0 bases from V and 1 from J, leaving 8 bases between them. The CDR3 has 15 residues. CDR1 SGHRS and CDR2 YFSETQ come from the germline V gene. The CDR3 reads CASSLGPGSYNEQFF. The CDR3 DNA follows: TGCGCCAGCAGCTTGGGACCTGGTTCCTACAATGAGCAGTTCTTC.

The chain recombines TRBV6-5 with TRBJ1-5; 8 bases align to TRBD1. Germline loops: CDR1 MNHEY, CDR2 SVGAGI. The CDR3 loop spans 15 amino acids. The V segment lost 4 bases and the J segment 5 bases; nucleotides outside the gene matches: 7. The CDR3 spells CASSSIGQGDQPQHF. The CDR3 DNA is TGTGCCAGCAGTTCTATTGGACAGGGCGATCAGCCCCAGCATTTT.

The chain is built from TRBV4-3 and TRBJ1-4; no definite D call. This CDR3 is built from 16 residues. V was trimmed by 0 bases and J by 8 bases, leaving 16 bases between them. Germline V gives CDR1 LGHNA, CDR2 YSLEER. The chain's CDR3 is CASSQDGNLGNEKLFF. CDR3 DNA sequence: TGCGCCAGCAGCCAAGACGGGAATTTGGGGAACGAAAAACTGTTTTTT.

The chain uses TRBV2 and TRBJ2-2, with a tentative D call TRBD1 (6 bases). CDR1 is SNHLY and CDR2 is FYNNEI in the germline V gene. Deletions cut 6 bases from V and 3 bases from J, with 14 bases between. The length of the CDR3 is 15 residues. The CDR3 nucleotides read TGTGCCAGCAGAGTTCAGGGGTTAGACACCGGGGAGCTGTTTTTT. The encoded protein is CASRVQGLDTGELFF.

This clone showed up just a few times. The V call is TRBV7-3, the J call TRBJ2-3; 10 bases agree with TRBD2. Germline values: CDR1 SGHTA, CDR2 FQGTGA. This CDR3 is 14 amino acids long. The trim removed 5 bases at V and 5 bases at J, leaving 4 bases unmatched. CDR3 loop: CASSSGRGGDTQYF. The CDR3 region has the DNA TGTGCCAGCAGCAGCGGGAGGGGCGGAGATACGCAGTATTTT.

This clone was seen a handful of times. This chain uses TRBV9 with TRBJ2-3; 11 bases match TRBD2. J gave up 9 bases and V 4 bases, and 13 bases lay outside the gene matches. CDR3 size: 16 residues. The germline CDR1 and CDR2 sequences are SGDLS and YYNGEE. CDR3 bases: TGTGCCAGCAGCCCCCCTTTAGCGGGAGGGCCAGGGACGCAGTATTTT. Its protein is CASSPPLAGGPGTQYF. Together with reference TRBV9 and TRBJ2-3, the CDR3 gives the full variable domain: DSGVTQTPKHLITATGQRVTLRCSPRSGDLSVYWYQQSLDQGLQFLIQYYNGEERAKGNILERFSAQQFPDLHSELNLSSLELGDSALYFCASSPPLAGGPGTQYFGPGTRLTVL.

This clone was seen a few times. The gene calls are TRBV14 and TRBJ2-7; no clear D gene. V lost 1 base and J 6 bases, leaving 16 bases between the germline ends. This CDR3 spans 15 amino acids. The germline V gene has CDR1 SGHDN and CDR2 FVKESK. CDR3 in amino acids: CASSQARMGIGEQYF. For the CDR3, the DNA is TGTGCCAGCAGCCAAGCTCGAATGGGAATAGGCGAGCAGTACTTC.

This clone turned up a few times. V and J are TRBV7-2 and TRBJ2-5, with 14 bases fitting TRBD2. Germline CDR1 SGHTA, CDR2 FQGNSA. The length of the CDR3 is 18 residues. The trim removed 1 base at V and 5 bases at J, leaving 9 bases unmatched. This CDR3 reads CASSLGGLAGGLVETQYF. DNA for the CDR3: TGTGCCAGCAGCTTAGGAGGACTAGCGGGGGGCTTGGTGGAGACCCAGTACTTC.

This chain links TRBV5-1 with TRBJ2-5; 7 bases align to TRBD1. Trimming at V came to 4 bases and at J to 2 bases, leaving 2 bases not matched to a gene. The CDR3 sequence is 13 residues long. Germline assignment: CDR1 SGHRS and CDR2 YFSETQ. DNA for the CDR3: TGCGCCAGCAGCAGGGGACAGCAAGAGACCCAGTACTTC. Its translation is CASSRGQQETQYF.

The chain uses TRBV7-8 and TRBJ1-2, with 9 bases matching TRBD1. This CDR3 is built from 14 residues. J was trimmed by 4 bases and V by 5 bases; bases with no gene match: 5. Germline assignment: CDR1 SGHVS and CDR2 FQNEAQ. The CDR3 sequence is CASSRTGVAYGYTF. In DNA form, the CDR3 reads TGTGCCAGCAGCAGGACAGGGGTCGCCTATGGCTACACCTTC.